Following are 6 T cell receptor beta chains from one sample sequenced in a study of CD8+CD57+ T cells in acquired aplastic anemia. The template for TCR beta VDJ and CDR3 sequence profiling was genomic DNA. TCRdb reprocessed the reads via MiXCR and lists one record per CDR3 protein. Of about 190,000 distinct CDR3 sequences in the sample, roughly half are singletons; the top ten hold roughly 15%. Sequencing was done on a sample of sorted CD4+, CD8+, or CD8+CD57+ T cells (not recorded which) from PBMCs. Receptors originate from a human donor in good health, serving as a control.

This clonotype has just a few counts. The chain has TRBV3-1 and TRBJ2-4; TRBD2 aligns across 8 bases. Germline V CDR1 and CDR2: LGHDT, YNNKEL (reference sequence). This CDR3 has 14 amino acids. With V trimmed by 1 base and J by 10 bases, 6 bases remained unmatched. The CDR3 DNA reads TGTGCCAGCAGCCAAGGACGGGGGGGCGGGATTCAGTACTTC. Amino acid sequence: CASSQGRGGGIQYF.

The genes are TRBV20-1 and TRBJ2-7; D is perhaps TRBD1 or TRBD2 (5 bases each). The V gene's germline CDR1 is DFQATT and CDR2 SNEGSKA (reference sequence). Trimming removed 4 bases at V and 0 bases at J, with 16 bases between. The CDR3 covers 15 residues. CDR3 nucleotides: TGCAGTGCTACCTCCGGGACGTGGAGCTCCTACGAGCAGTACTTC. Translating it yields CSATSGTWSSYEQYF.

This clonotype was counted at least ten times. The rearrangement uses TRBV15 and TRBJ1-2, with TRBD1 identical over 7 bases. The CDR3 runs to 14 residues. Germline values: CDR1 LNHNV, CDR2 YYDKDF (reference sequence). The J segment lost 2 bases and the V segment lost 6 bases, leaving 6 bases of the junction unmatched. CDR3 DNA: TGTGCCACCAGTTGGACAGGTTCGAACTATGGCTACACCTTC. Translation: CATSWTGSNYGYTF.

This clonotype occurred many times. The V and J genes are TRBV14 and TRBJ2-1; tentative D call: TRBD1 (6 bases). The CDR3 has 17 residues. Trimming left V 3 bases short and J 8 bases short, with 23 bases between. CDR1 and CDR2 from the germline V gene are SGHDN and FVKESK. This chain's CDR3 is CASSHKLGQGRLDEQFF. CDR3 bases: TGTGCCAGCAGCCATAAACTAGGGCAGGGGCGATTGGATGAGCAGTTCTTC.

V usage is TRBV11-1 and J usage is TRBJ2-1, with 10 bases fitting TRBD2. Per the germline V gene, CDR1 is SGHAT and CDR2 is FQDESV (reference sequence). The CDR3 totals 17 residues. Germline trimming cut 5 bases from V and 5 bases from J; bases unmatched to any gene: 12. The CDR3 sequence: CASSVTSGVLRHNEQFF. Here the CDR3 DNA reads TGTGCCAGCAGCGTAACTAGCGGGGTTTTAAGGCACAATGAGCAGTTCTTC.

The chain employs TRBV29-1 and TRBJ1-2; 7 nucleotides match TRBD1. V lost 2 bases to trimming and J lost 5 bases; unmatched junction nucleotides: 5. The CDR3 consists of 13 residues. Germline V gives CDR1 SQVTM, CDR2 ANQGSEA. This chain's CDR3 is CSVERTGDYGYTF. As DNA, the CDR3 is TGCAGCGTTGAAAGGACAGGCGATTATGGCTACACCTTC.